The rows below give T cell receptor beta chains drawn from one sample of a study of blood T cell repertoires in COVID-19. Profiling relied on immunoSEQ multiplex PCR, and the TCRdb table lists in-frame clones only, not all of them. Of about 520,000 clones detected, 70% to 90% appear once; the ten largest clones hold more than 3%. The sequencing input was peripheral blood. These receptors came from a human donor in a cohort sampled during active COVID-19. CDR3s include the opening cysteine and the closing phenylalanine or tryptophan.

v_call: TRBV6-5; cdr3_length: 12; cdr3_aa: CASSYDVGQEYF
v_call: TRBV3-1/TRBV3-2; cdr3_length: 15; cdr3_aa: CASSQFSGDADTQYF
v_call: TRBV9; cdr3_length: 17; cdr3_aa: CASSVEGGAGANEKLFF
v_call: TRBV7-3; cdr3_length: 12; cdr3_aa: CASSSRGGAQYF
v_call: TRBV9; cdr3_length: 15; cdr3_aa: CASSPGKGPNTEAFF
v_call: TRBV7-9; cdr3_length: 16; cdr3_aa: CASSFLKGAWNTEAFF
v_call: TRBV27; cdr3_length: 16; cdr3_aa: CASSLSVSGSRDEQYF
v_call: TRBV7-8; cdr3_length: 14; cdr3_aa: CASSLVQGSYEQYF
v_call: TRBV2; cdr3_length: 11; cdr3_aa: CASSRDREAFF
v_call: TRBV2; cdr3_length: 13; cdr3_aa: CASSTGMNTEAFF
v_call: TRBV28; cdr3_length: 13; cdr3_aa: CASILREADTQYF
v_call: TRBV29-1; cdr3_length: 14; cdr3_aa: CSATRGQGSDGYTF
v_call: TRBV25-1; cdr3_length: 16; cdr3_aa: CASSGERDSRNYGYTF
v_call: TRBV27; cdr3_length: 16; cdr3_aa: CASARTGEEVTDTQYF
v_call: TRBV11-2; cdr3_length: 18; cdr3_aa: CASSSRPGQGLIGYGYTF
v_call: TRBV5-5; cdr3_length: 13; cdr3_aa: CASSLEAGKGYTF
v_call: TRBV6-2/TRBV6-3; cdr3_length: 18; cdr3_aa: CASSRVAGAFSSYNEQFF
v_call: TRBV5-1; cdr3_length: 16; cdr3_aa: CASSPRLSGTTYEQYF
v_call: TRBV3-1/TRBV3-2; cdr3_length: 12; cdr3_aa: CASSHRGETQYF
v_call: TRBV30; cdr3_length: 15; cdr3_aa: CAWSGPWTGRETQYF
v_call: TRBV5-4; cdr3_length: 18; cdr3_aa: CASSYDTQTGGSGNTIYF
v_call: TRBV27; cdr3_length: 18; cdr3_aa: CASSSSPPLTGGKYEQYF
v_call: TRBV6-5; cdr3_length: 14; cdr3_aa: CASNNAGFYNEQFF
v_call: TRBV5-3; cdr3_length: 18; cdr3_aa: CARSLVSVLALFYNEQFF
v_call: TRBV13; cdr3_length: 16; cdr3_aa: CASSPPRSRSTDTQYF
v_call: TRBV5-8; cdr3_length: 17; cdr3_aa: CASAQVRDYGRTDTQYF
v_call: TRBV27; cdr3_length: 15; cdr3_aa: CASSVGTSGRETQYF